This T cell receptor beta chain is from a study of T-cell reconstitution after alpha-beta-depleted transplantation in children (dated by TCRdb to the mid-2010s). For context, the study as a whole: Using TCR repertoire profiling, the study quantitatively followed how T-cell immune reconstitution unfolded in children after TCRalphabeta/CD19-depleted allogeneic hematopoietic cell transplantation.

The germline V gene gives CDR1 as MNHEY and CDR2 as SVGEGT. The CDR3 spans 14 residues, from the cysteine through the phenylalanine. The DNA shown is the 42-base CDR3, in frame from base 1. After removal of 3 bases from V and 7 bases from J, the junction retains 2 bases not matched to a gene. Preparation of the library involved PCR. The sequencing machine was an Illumina HiSeq 2500. TCR library preparation used molecular barcoding, with unique molecular identifiers applied to normalize quantification of the TCRbeta repertoire. TCRdb handled the public reads itself, with Q25 trimming in fastp and clone calling in MiXCR, and kept productive beta chains. All rows with the same CDR3 protein become a single entry with the most common DNA and genes. The sample records roughly 100,000 distinct CDR3 sequences, more than 7% of which are singletons. Just under 7% of the sample is held by the ten biggest clonotypes.

The table lists this clonotype with many counts. The clone's antigen remains unknown. No base quality information exists; no much larger clone differs at one position. The rearranged segments are TRBV6-2 or TRBV6-3 and TRBJ1-5; TRBD1 aligns with 11 central bases. The TCR was taken from a human donor who donated a stem cell graft to a child with congenital amegakaryocytic thrombocytopenia. The sample here was PBMCs from the stem cell graft donor, taken from the stem cell graft. This receptor carries the CDR3 CASSYGTGGQPQHF. The sequence in DNA is TGTGCCAGCAGTTATGGGACAGGGGGACAGCCCCAGCATTTT.